The present entry profiles one TCR beta chain with its context. Its antigen is unknown. Measured with immunoSEQ multiplex PCR; TCRdb has only the in-frame clones, and not every one. The sample carries about 72,000 clones, around four fifths recorded once. This sample stems from a study of PD-L1 blockade in urothelial cancer. Study-wide context: Previous chemotherapy exposure amounted to 0 to 3 regimens for patients. Analyzed time points were 3 weeks (second dose) and 6 weeks after therapy began. Findings of the study overall: Stronger expansion of tumor-associated clones in blood at 3 weeks distinguished durable-benefit patients. Improved survival was predicted by pretreatment blood TCR clonality below the median.

Per germline, CDR1 SGHTA and CDR2 FQGNSA. The V end was cut by 0 bases, the J end by 9 bases, with 12 bases between. There are 14 residues in the CDR3. The J gene is TRBJ2-1, the V gene TRBV7-2, with D maybe TRBD2 (6 bases). The material sequenced was PBMCs, taken around atezolizumab (anti-PD-L1) treatment. The TCR originated in a man between 65 and 80 years old with urothelial cancer. The CDR3 is CASSLAVLAGEQFF. The DNA for the CDR3 is TGTGCCAGCAGCTTAGCGGTACTAGCAGGTGAGCAGTTCTTC.